Below, 29 T cell receptor beta chains from the same sample are listed, as sequenced in a study of radiotherapy plus CTLA-4 blockade in lung cancer. Clones were read by immunoSEQ multiplex PCR, and TCRdb kept only the in-frame ones, dropping some. The table records 70,000 to 95,000 clones, about 80% of them present only once. The starting material was peripheral blood, obtained from a patient treated with radiotherapy plus ipilimumab. All receptors derive from a human donor with non-small cell lung cancer that progressed on radiotherapy plus ipilimumab.

The chain links TRBV4-1 to TRBJ2-5, with 7 positions matching TRBD2. V lost 3 bases to trimming and J lost 5 bases; unmatched junction nucleotides: 9. This CDR3 region has 15 residues. Per germline, CDR1 MGHRA and CDR2 YSYEKL. CDR3 amino acids: CASSHGSGDPETQYF. As DNA, the CDR3 is TGCGCCAGCAGCCATGGCAGCGGGGACCCGGAGACCCAGTACTTC.

The V call is TRBV7-8, the J call TRBJ2-5; D gene unclear. Between the trimmed V and J ends, which lost 4 bases and 4 bases, there was a span of 16 bases. Germline CDR1 reads SGHVS; CDR2 reads FQNEAQ. The CDR3 covers 15 residues. In DNA, the CDR3 is TGTGCCAGCAGCTCTCCCCTCTTGTTGGGAGAGACCCAGTACTTC. This sequence encodes CASSSPLLLGETQYF.

CDR3 region: CSVVWKYGYTF. CDR3 coding DNA: TGCAGCGTTGTTTGGAAGTATGGCTACACCTTC. This chain joins TRBV29-1 and TRBJ1-2, with unresolved D. V dropped 4 bases and J dropped 5 bases, with 8 bases sitting between them. The germline CDR1 and CDR2 sequences are SQVTM and ANQGSEA. The CDR3 is made up of 11 amino acids.

The chain combines TRBV4-2 with TRBJ2-6; maybe TRBD1 (5 bases). The CDR3 extends over 16 amino acids. Germline V lookup: CDR1 LGHNA, CDR2 YNFKEQ. V was cut by 0 bases and J by 2 bases, with 8 bases left in between. The CDR3 is CASSQEPGTGANVLTF. CDR3 nucleotides: TGTGCCAGCAGCCAAGAGCCAGGGACTGGGGCCAACGTCCTGACTTTC.

The V gene is TRBV6-5, the J gene TRBJ1-6; D remains unclear. Germline V gene data show CDR1 as MNHEY and CDR2 as SVGAGI. With 11 bases removed from V and 5 bases from J, the gap between germline ends came to 13 bases. The CDR3 spans 13 residues. CDR3 loop: CASRDTNNSPLHF. The CDR3, as DNA: TGTGCCTCCCGGGATACAAATAATTCACCCCTCCACTTT.

The chain recombines TRBV2 with TRBJ1-1, with TRBD1 matching over 9 bases. V lost 4 bases and J lost 1; bases outside the gene matches: 7. Per germline, CDR1 SNHLY and CDR2 FYNNEI. The CDR3 loop spans 16 amino acids. CDR3 in DNA: TGTGCCAGCAGTGTCTATAGGACAGGGGAGAACACTGAAGCTTTCTTT. This encodes CASSVYRTGENTEAFF.

V gene TRBV7-9 combines with J gene TRBJ1-2; D gene ambiguous. Germline CDR1 is SEHNR and CDR2 is FQNEAQ (reference sequence). V was shortened by 1 base and J by 3 bases, with 6 bases between the two germline ends. The CDR3 extends over 13 amino acids. CDR3 bases: TGTGCCAGCAGCTTAGGGTCGTACTATGGCTACACCTTC. Residues: CASSLGSYYGYTF. The full variable domain, completed using reference TRBV7-9 and TRBJ1-2, is DTGVSQNPRHKITKRGQNVTFRCDPISEHNRLYWYRQTLGQGPEFLTYFQNEAQLEKSRLLSDRFSAERPKGSFSTLEIQRTEQGDSAMYLCASSLGSYYGYTFGSGTRLTVV.

The gene calls are TRBV27 and TRBJ2-3, with TRBD2 identical over 7 bases. The length of the CDR3 is 16 residues. Germline V gene lookup returns CDR1 MNHEY and CDR2 SMNVEV (reference sequence). Trimming cost V 3 bases and J 0 bases; bases outside gene matches: 6. CDR3 residues: CASSFSLAVSTDTQYF. The CDR3 DNA reads as TGTGCCAGCAGTTTCTCCCTAGCGGTTAGCACAGATACGCAGTATTTT.

V usage is TRBV10-3 and J usage is TRBJ1-5; D is unclear. This CDR3 has 13 amino acids. V lost 8 bases, J lost 0 bases, and 8 bases lay in between. In germline, CDR1 is ENHRY, CDR2 SYGVKD. CDR3 sequence (DNA): TGTGCCATCTCCCCAGGTAGCAATCAGCCCCAGCATTTT. This encodes CAISPGSNQPQHF.

This clone was seen just once. V usage is TRBV5-1 and J usage is TRBJ2-1; 8 bases map to TRBD2. V shed 4 bases, J shed 4 bases, and the junction held 7 bases outside the gene matches. Germline CDR1 is SGHRS and CDR2 is YFSETQ. The CDR3 is made up of 15 amino acids. The CDR3 DNA is TGCGCCAGCAGCGCCGAACTAGCGGCATACAATGAGCAGTTCTTC. It is translated as CASSAELAAYNEQFF.

This clone was counted between two and nine times. The CDR3 sequence is CATAGDTYEQYF. The DNA for the CDR3 is TGTGCCACTGCGGGGGACACCTACGAGCAGTACTTC. V usage is TRBV10-3 and J usage is TRBJ2-7; D perhaps matches TRBD2 (7 bases). Trimming pared 10 bases from V and 2 bases from J, leaving 12 bases between. The CDR3 sequence is 12 residues long. The germline gives CDR1 ENHRY, CDR2 SYGVKD.

The rearrangement uses TRBV6-5 and TRBJ2-5; TRBD1 matches at 11 bases. Unmatched junction bases numbered 4, after V lost 7 bases and J lost 3 bases. CDR3 length equals 14 residues. CDR1 and CDR2 (germline): MNHEY, SVGAGI. The CDR3 region has the DNA TGTGCCAGCAAGGACAGGGGGCAGAAAGAGACCCAGTACTTC. This gives the protein CASKDRGQKETQYF.

The rearrangement uses TRBV2 and TRBJ1-1, with D possibly matching TRBD1 (5 bases). V lost 3 bases and J lost 4, with 18 bases in between. This CDR3 spans 16 amino acids. The germline CDR1 and CDR2 sequences are SNHLY and FYNNEI. The CDR3 coding sequence is TGTGCCAGCAGTGACTTAGCGGCCCGGGGGTTCACTGAAGCTTTCTTT. Amino acid sequence: CASSDLAARGFTEAFF.

The V gene is TRBV6-5, the J gene TRBJ2-7; D remains ambiguous. The CDR3 sequence is 13 residues long. CDR1 and CDR2 from the germline V gene are MNHEY and SVGAGI. Trimming took off 4 bases at V and 4 bases at J, with 11 bases between the two ends. As DNA, the CDR3 is TGTGCCAGCAGTTTGAACAGCGATTACGAGCAGTACTTC. It is translated as CASSLNSDYEQYF.

The rearrangement joins TRBV7-9 to TRBJ1-1, with D uncertain. Trimming took 2 bases from V and 0 from J, leaving 10 bases between them. CDR1 and CDR2 from the germline V gene are SEHNR and FQNEAQ (reference sequence). The CDR3 consists of 15 residues. This chain's CDR3 is CASSLSQLMNTEAFF. CDR3 coding DNA: TGTGCCAGCAGCTTATCCCAGCTTATGAACACTGAAGCTTTCTTT.

This clone came up a few times. The chain uses TRBV19 and TRBJ2-7; D remains ambiguous. The V end lost 1 base, the J end lost 0 bases, and 10 bases lay between the germline ends. Per germline, CDR1 LNHDA and CDR2 SQIVND (reference sequence). This CDR3 is 15 amino acids long. In DNA form, the CDR3 reads TGTGCCAGTAGTATAGCCTCCGCGAGCTCCTACGAGCAGTACTTC. Protein product: CASSIASASSYEQYF.

This chain joins TRBV5-6 and TRBJ1-2; D is perhaps TRBD1 (5 bases). Germline values: CDR1 SGHDT, CDR2 YYEEEE. Trimming shortened V by 2 bases and J by 4 bases, and 9 bases separated the two germline ends. The CDR3 length is 13 residues. In nucleotides, the CDR3 is TGTGCCAGCAGCTTCCAGGGTAGCTATGGCTACACCTTC. Protein: CASSFQGSYGYTF.

The chain joins TRBV25-1 to TRBJ2-7; 14 nucleotides line up with TRBD2. Germline V lookup: CDR1 MGHDK, CDR2 SYGVNS. V dropped 1 base and J dropped 3; count of bases not matched to a gene: 2. The CDR3 extends over 16 amino acids. CDR3 in DNA: TGTGCCAGCAGTGAATTGGGGACTAGCGGGAGCTACGAGCAGTACTTC. Amino acid sequence: CASSELGTSGSYEQYF.

V gene TRBV25-1 combines with J gene TRBJ2-3; D is unresolved. From germline, CDR1 is MGHDK and CDR2 SYGVNS. V lost 6 bases, J lost 0 bases, and 1 base lay in between. The CDR3 totals 11 residues. The CDR3 region has the DNA TGTGCCAGCAGGAGCACAGATACGCAGTATTTT. This gives the protein CASRSTDTQYF.

The V and J genes are TRBV15 and TRBJ1-1; weak D call: TRBD1 (6 bases). V lost 3 bases, J lost 8 bases, and 10 bases lay in between. CDR1 is LNHNV, CDR2 YYDKDF, per germline (reference sequence). The CDR3 runs to 12 residues. CDR3 protein: CATSSRTEEAFF. The CDR3 DNA reads TGTGCCACCAGCAGCCGGACAGAAGAAGCTTTCTTT.

The V gene is TRBV2, the J gene TRBJ1-5; 10 nucleotides agree with TRBD1. This CDR3 has 14 residues. V lost 5 bases and J lost 4; bases outside the gene matches: 2. The germline gives CDR1 SNHLY, CDR2 FYNNEI. CDR3: CASSRTGGNQPQHF. CDR3 nucleotides: TGTGCCAGCAGTCGGACAGGGGGAAATCAGCCCCAGCATTTT.

The genes are TRBV12-2 and TRBJ2-4. TRBV12-2 is a pseudogene segment. CDR3 size: 18 residues. CDR3 nucleotide sequence: TGTGCAAGTCGCCCCTTCTTATATTTCTCCGCCACCAAAAACATTCAGTACTTC. Translated, it gives CASRPFLYFSATKNIQYF.

The chain is built from TRBV28 and TRBJ2-1; 10 bases map to TRBD2. Per germline, CDR1 MDHEN and CDR2 SYDVKM. The CDR3 spans 12 residues. Trimming took 4 bases from V and 15 from J; bases not matched to a gene: 6. Here the CDR3 DNA reads TGTGCCAGCAGTTCGAGCGGGGGGGGTACGTTCTTC. Its protein product is CASSSSGGGTFF.

The chain has TRBV30 and TRBJ2-7; D tentatively reads TRBD1 or TRBD2 (5 bases each). Germline V gene data show CDR1 as GTSNPN and CDR2 as SVGIG (reference sequence). The CDR3 covers 13 residues. The V end lost 2 bases, the J end lost 2 bases, and 10 bases lay between the germline ends. The CDR3 is CAWSPGRPYEQYF. CDR3 nucleotide sequence: TGTGCCTGGAGTCCGGGACGCCCCTACGAGCAGTACTTC.

The rearrangement uses TRBV5-4 and TRBJ2-1; 7 nucleotides match TRBD1. Trimming took 4 bases from V and 0 from J; bases not matched to a gene: 4. In germline, CDR1 is SGHNT, CDR2 YYREEE (reference sequence). This CDR3 contains 15 residues. The CDR3: CASSTTGSSYNEQFF. The DNA of the CDR3 is TGTGCCAGCAGCACGACAGGGAGCTCCTACAATGAGCAGTTCTTC. Full variable domain (outside the CDR3, taken from reference TRBV5-4 and TRBJ2-1): ETGVTQSPTHLIKTRGQQVTLRCSSQSGHNTVSWYQQALGQGPQFIFQYYREEENGRGNFPPRFSGLQFPNYSSELNVNALELDDSALYLCASSTTGSSYNEQFFGPGTRLTVL.

The chain is built from TRBV2 and TRBJ1-3; 10 bases agree with TRBD1. CDR1 and CDR2 (germline): SNHLY, FYNNEI. This CDR3 has 16 residues. V gave up 7 bases and J gave up 3 bases; unmatched junction bases: 9. The DNA of the CDR3 is TGTGCCAGCAATACGCGTGGGACAGGGGTTGGAAACACCATATATTTT. It codes for CASNTRGTGVGNTIYF.

By proportion, this clone is medium-sized. The chain links TRBV7-2 to TRBJ1-2; 7 nucleotides agree with TRBD1. The CDR3 consists of 13 residues. Germline V CDR1 and CDR2: SGHTA, FQGNSA. V dropped 5 bases and J dropped 7; count of bases not matched to a gene: 7. The DNA of the CDR3 is TGTGCCAGCAGCCCTTGGGCAGGGGGTGGCTACACCTTC. Its protein product is CASSPWAGGGYTF.

The gene calls are TRBV18 and TRBJ1-1; maybe TRBD1 (6 bases). V dropped 4 bases and J dropped 0 bases, with 15 bases sitting between them. Germline CDR1 is KGHSH and CDR2 is LQKENI. The CDR3 spans 16 residues. In nucleotides, the CDR3 is TGTGCCAGCTCACTCGTTTCTTGGACAGTGAACACTGAAGCTTTCTTT. This encodes CASSLVSWTVNTEAFF.

The V gene is TRBV27, the J gene TRBJ1-4, with no clear D. Trimming shortened V by 3 bases and J by 6 bases, and 8 bases separated the two germline ends. Germline V gives CDR1 MNHEY, CDR2 SMNVEV (reference sequence). There are 13 residues in the CDR3. The CDR3 nucleotides read TGTGCCAGCAGTTTGTACACATATGAAAAACTGTTTTTT. This translates into CASSLYTYEKLFF.